This T cell receptor (beta chain) was documented in a study of T cells in tuberculosis (dated by TCRdb to the late 2010s). Study-wide context: To characterize T cells specific for the mycobacterial lipid antigen glucose monomycolate (GMM), the study used CD1B tetramers together with high-throughput TCR immunosequencing. A South African clinical cohort compared IGRA-negative adolescents, IGRA-positive adolescents with latent tuberculosis and adults with active tuberculosis, ten per group. Study-wide findings and limitations: Which clinical samples got chosen depended on the availability of cryopreserved specimens, and the active tuberculosis cases were adults, whereas the controls were adolescents. Active tuberculosis TCR-alpha repertoires showed smaller mean NN-distances to GMM-specific TCRs than IGRA-negative controls, suggesting clonal expansion of these TCRs. With the diverse GMM-specific repertoire as input, a classifier achieved just over 85% accuracy (AUROC roughly 0.88), whereas GEM motif frequencies as input gave roughly 70% accuracy. The smaller NN-distances were partly driven by shorter CDR3-alpha lengths in active tuberculosis patients, and the difference for TCR-beta did not reach statistical significance.

At study entry, a tuberculin skin test and the QuantiFERON-TB GOLD In-Tube IGRA were used to screen adolescents for latent tuberculosis infection. Unsorted cryopreserved PBMC were immunosequenced, covering on average around 100,000 T cells per clinical donor. Eleven high schools in the Worcester region of the Western Cape, South Africa, served as enrollment sites for adolescents aged 12 to 18 years. Some 10 M. tuberculosis-infected and roughly ten uninfected adolescents were selected with matching for age and sex. PBMC from adolescents were isolated by density centrifugation from freshly drawn heparinized blood and then cryopreserved. The CDR1 and CDR2 encoded by the germline V gene are SGHAT and FQNNGV. V ends up 9 bases short and J 3 bases short, with an unmatched junction base count of 14. Taken from cysteine to phenylalanine, the CDR3 has 16 residues. The retained sequence is limited to the CDR3, 48 bases, with the frame set at the first base.

TCR libraries were generated with the immunoSEQ multiplex PCR assay, using TCR-beta and/or TCR-alpha/delta assays for each sample. The Illumina high-throughput platform was used to sequence the amplified TCR libraries. From the authors' description of their analysis: Clustering and dimensionality reduction relied on pairwise TCRdist distances among GMM-specific receptors from T cells that were either sorted ex vivo or expanded in vitro. Each clinical repertoire was scored by mean NN-distance, the average TCRdist to the nearest 10% of tetramer-positive reference sequences. GEM TCR motif frequency was computed as the fraction of unique TCRs matching known GEM sequences by V/J usage and CDR3 length. Linear discriminant analysis with leave-one-out cross-validation, implemented in scikit-learn, was used to classify active tuberculosis. TCRdb obtained this table from immuneACCESS and retained in-frame rearrangements with V and J assigned. These tables miss some clones; where compared with another copy, unresolved V genes account for less than half of the shortfall, and the remainder is unexplained. V and J calls and clone size are copied from that table; D and trimming were computed from the DNA. This sample is represented by 20,000 to 25,000 clones; over 75% of them were singletons. The ten biggest clones cover around 15% of the sample.

Turning to this clone: No antigen is known for it. No base quality information exists; no much larger clone differs at one position.

The chain couples TRBV11-2 to TRBJ1-1, with 9 junctional bases fitting TRBD1. The sequence was obtained from a donor aged 5-35 years with latent tuberculosis or without tuberculosis infection. Sequencing was carried out using PBMCs. The CDR3 region: CASRPGTGIRDTEAFF. The DNA is as follows: TGTGCCAGTCGACCGGGGACAGGGATCAGGGACACTGAAGCTTTCTTT. Where the CDR3 stops, the reference TRBV11-2 and TRBJ1-1 genes take over; the full variable domain is EAGVAQSPRYKIIEKRQSVAFWCNPISGHATLYWYQQILGQGPKLLIQFQNNGVVDDSQLPKDRFSAERLKGVDSTLKIQPAKLEDSAVYLCASRPGTGIRDTEAFFGQGTRLTVV.